This entry features one TCR beta chain sequence. The authors' processing: Amplification of reference gene primers provided the estimated nucleated cell counts. The assay was immunoSEQ multiplex PCR, and TCRdb's table has in-frame clones only and misses some. V and J calls plus clone size are reproduced from that table; the DNA served to infer D and trimming. Of about 280,000 clones in the sample, 86% are singletons; the top ten hold about 10%. This record belongs to a study of blood T cell repertoires in COVID-19. Study-level background: The United States, Italy and Spain were the sources of the acute and convalescent COVID-19 samples. In each case, the material was cDNA or gDNA derived from T cells, B-cell-depleted T cells, or PBMCs.

V was clipped by 3 bases and J by 3 bases; unmatched bases: 2. The CDR3 contains 14 residues. The germline V gene encodes CDR1 SGHKS and CDR2 YYEKEE (reference sequence). The receptor was isolated from a man between 35 and 55 years old with active or convalescent COVID-19. Sequenced: peripheral blood. The chain recombines TRBV5-5 with TRBJ2-5, with 10 positions matching TRBD1. The CDR3 sequence is CASSSGTGEETQYF. The CDR3 DNA reads TGTGCCAGCAGCTCCGGGACAGGGGAAGAGACCCAGTACTTC.